This T cell receptor beta chain was observed in a study of shared clonotypes between healthy human individuals. Study observations and caveats: Several donors had 4% to 6.5% of their naive CD4 clonotypes in common.

A word on this clone: Its target is unknown.

Each sample came from a Caucasian adult donor living in Nashville, Tennessee. Memory CD4+ cells were the fraction left after CD45RA+ naive selection. Assay used: immunoSEQ multiplex PCR; TCRdb lists only in-frame clones, some missing. The profile shows more than 1,200,000 clones, about 98.5% of them singletons. Trimming shortened V by 7 bases and J by 8 bases, and 9 bases separated the two germline ends. The CDR3 is made up of 11 amino acids. The TCR originated in a man younger than 45 in good health. The chain recombines TRBV23-1 with TRBJ2-1; unclear D gene. Being an ORF, TRBV23-1 has a function that is uncertain. Source material: naive CD4+ T cells sorted from blood. As for subset: CD45RA+ positively selected. The CDR3: CASTRTHEQFF. The CDR3 region has the DNA TGCGCCAGCACCCGGACGCATGAGCAGTTCTTC.